This T cell receptor (beta chain) came from a study of metastatic and nonmetastatic thyroid tumors. Study information: Malignant and benign thyroid patients had repertoires compared in peripheral blood and tumor or nodule tissue. The study's findings and limits: TCR beta diversity was reportedly significantly higher in malignant thyroid tumors than benign nodules, in blood and tumor.

All patients were untreated before thyroid surgery. How the authors handled the data: A papillary thyroid cancer distant-metastasis classifier was built from CDR3 differences across clinicopathological groups. With MiXCR, TCRdb called clones anew from the PCR reads. The V and J calls here are based on TCRdb, not the publication. The table has 40,000 to 45,000 clones, around 3.1% seen once. Regarding this clone: As yet, its antigen is unknown.

V was pared by 6 bases and J by 7 bases, with 13 bases between. Per germline, CDR1 SNHLY and CDR2 FYNNEI. The CDR3 loop spans 14 amino acids. The chain has TRBV2 and TRBJ1-6, with D perhaps TRBD1 (5 bases). This receptor was obtained from a female donor with papillary thyroid cancer or a benign thyroid nodule (not recorded which). Some clones in this sample may be carry-over from other donors' samples. Sequencing used blood. The CDR3 reads CASREMGTNSPLHF. The CDR3 DNA sequence: TGTGCCAGCAGGGAGATGGGGACCAATTCACCCCTCCACTTT.